This T cell receptor beta chain appears in the sequencing data of a study of blood T cells in healthy people across ages. CDR1 and CDR2 from the germline V gene are SQVTM and ANQGSEA. The CDR3 runs 16 residues. V lost 1 base to trimming and J lost 1 base; unmatched junction nucleotides: 5. This clonotype was recorded many times. For the second PCR, which ran for about 7 to 11 cycles, a sample-barcoded 5' primer and a J-beta primer mix were used. TCRdb ran MiXCR on the 5' RACE reads and lists one entry per CDR3 protein. The sample yields 1.5 million to 2 million distinct CDR3 sequences, about 32% seen once.

Sequences were obtained from blood. This clonotype was sampled from a young woman in good health. The chain recombines TRBV29-1 with TRBJ1-1, with 11 bases lining up with TRBD1. The CDR3 loop reads CSVEGTGGPGNTEAFF. CDR3 nucleotides: TGCAGCGTTGAAGGGACAGGGGGCCCCGGGAACACTGAAGCTTTCTTT.